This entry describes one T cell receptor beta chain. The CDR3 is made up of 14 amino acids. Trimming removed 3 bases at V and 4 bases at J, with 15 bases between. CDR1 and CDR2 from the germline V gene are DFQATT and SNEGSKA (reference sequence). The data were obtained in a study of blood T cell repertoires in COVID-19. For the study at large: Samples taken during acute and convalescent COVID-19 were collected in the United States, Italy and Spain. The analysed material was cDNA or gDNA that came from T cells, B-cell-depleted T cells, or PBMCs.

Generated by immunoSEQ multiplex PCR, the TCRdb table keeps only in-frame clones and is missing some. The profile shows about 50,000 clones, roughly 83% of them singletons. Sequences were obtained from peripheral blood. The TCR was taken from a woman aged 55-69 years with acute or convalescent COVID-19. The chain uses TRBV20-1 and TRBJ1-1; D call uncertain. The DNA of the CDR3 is TGCAGTGCTAGTTCTACCGAGGGAGTCACTGAAGCTTTCTTT. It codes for CSASSTEGVTEAFF.